The clone carrying this TCR beta chain came up many times. The target antigen is unknown. The data belong to a study of T cells in Graves' hyperthyroidism and ophthalmopathy. The study, taken as a whole, reports: Ophthalmopathy, which appeared later, was predicted by the model a median roughly 6.6 months before onset. Patients with ophthalmopathy were separated from those with stable hyperthyroidism by a 13 V-J model.

Active moderate-to-severe ophthalmopathy, Clinical Activity Score at least 3, NOSPECS at least 4, under 3 months' duration. For the diagnoses, clinical symptoms, serum thyroxine and TRAb, thyroid ultrasound and orbital computed tomography were used. Amplification of TCR beta CDR3 regions used RNA as the template. First-round RT-PCR of the TCR CDR3 relied on the HTBI primer set. TCRdb fed the multiplex PCR reads into MiXCR, producing one record per CDR3 protein. The profile shows approximately 690,000 distinct CDR3 sequences, 13% to 15% of them singletons. The specimen sequenced was blood. The source of this sequence is a woman aged 45-60 years with Graves' ophthalmopathy.

The chain's CDR3 is CASSGGTSRSTDTQYF. The CDR3 region has the DNA TGTGCCAGCAGTGGAGGGACCTCCCGTAGCACAGATACGCAGTATTTT. V is TRBV27 and J is TRBJ2-3; TRBD2 might be the D (6 bases). This CDR3 spans 16 amino acids. CDR1 MNHEY and CDR2 SMNVEV come from the germline V gene (reference sequence). V was shortened by 5 bases and J by 0 bases, with 15 bases between the two germline ends.